A selection of T cell receptor beta chains follows, all from one sample in a study of cytomegalovirus exposure and HLA in healthy donors. The method was immunoSEQ multiplex PCR; TCRdb's version includes in-frame clones alone and lacks a portion of them. The sample includes approximately 79,000 clones, over 70% seen only once; the top ten take around 2%. The sequencing input was PBMCs. The receptors were gathered from a boy between 10 and 17 years old in good health and CMV-seronegative. CDR3s include the opening cysteine and the closing phenylalanine or tryptophan. The order of the fields is J gene, clone size, V gene, D gene, CDR3 protein, CDR3 DNA. D genes are given only for firm matches. Rows may omit the clone size; those that give it use once, few, many or a size class.

TRBJ2-5	-	TRBV29-1	TRBD2	CSVGREFVKTQYF	TGCAGCGTTGGGCGGGAGTTTGTGAAGACCCAGTACTTC
TRBJ2-2	-	TRBV30	TRBD1	CAWTEQGIGTGELFF	TGTGCCTGGACCGAACAGGGGATCGGCACCGGGGAGCTGTTTTTT
TRBJ1-5	-	TRBV5-1	TRBD1	CASSLTGGEWQPQHF	TGCGCCAGCAGCTTGACAGGGGGAGAATGGCAGCCCCAGCATTTT
TRBJ2-7	-	TRBV28	-	CASSLTGSSYEQYF	TGTGCCAGCAGTTTAACAGGGAGCTCCTACGAGCAGTACTTC
TRBJ1-1	-	TRBV5-4	TRBD1	CASSEGQGAFF	TGTGCCAGCAGCGAAGGACAGGGAGCTTTCTTT
TRBJ1-4	-	TRBV29-1	TRBD1	CSVAGTGREKLFF	TGCAGCGTCGCCGGGACAGGGCGTGAAAAACTGTTTTTT
TRBJ2-7	few	TRBV7-9	-	CASSPVAGRSYEQYF	TGTGCCAGCAGCCCCGTTGCAGGGAGGTCCTACGAGCAGTACTTC
TRBJ2-7	-	TRBV5-4	TRBD1	CASSFGTGAYEQYF	TGTGCCAGCAGCTTTGGGACAGGCGCCTACGAGCAGTACTTC
TRBJ2-7	-	TRBV6-1	-	CASRSRLYEQYF	TGTGCCAGCAGGAGTCGACTCTACGAGCAGTACTTC
TRBJ1-1	-	TRBV30	-	CAWSPQGLNTEAFF	TGTGCCTGGAGTCCACAGGGCTTGAACACTGAAGCTTTCTTT
TRBJ2-1	once	TRBV11-2	TRBD2	CASSLGVGGSFYNEQFF	TGTGCCAGCAGCTTAGGAGTGGGCGGGAGCTTCTACAATGAGCAGTTCTTC
TRBJ2-6	-	TRBV7-9	-	CASSPSEAGANVLTF	TGTGCCAGCAGCCCCTCAGAGGCTGGGGCCAACGTCCTGACTTTC
TRBJ2-1	-	TRBV30	-	CAWSVLGNNEQFF	TGTGCCTGGAGTGTACTAGGAAACAATGAGCAGTTCTTC
TRBJ1-1	-	TRBV5-8	-	CASSWGWGVEHEAFF	TGTGCCAGCAGCTGGGGGTGGGGGGTCGAGCATGAAGCTTTCTTT
TRBJ2-3	once	TRBV4-1	TRBD2	CASSQGLAVSTDTQYF	TGCGCCAGCAGCCAAGGGCTAGCGGTAAGCACAGATACGCAGTATTTT
TRBJ2-4	-	TRBV27	TRBD2	CASSSLAGGRDIQYF	TGTGCCAGCAGTTCGCTAGCGGGAGGTCGGGACATTCAGTACTTC
TRBJ1-4	-	TRBV5-4	TRBD1	CASSLGQGEKLFF	TGTGCCAGCAGCTTGGGACAGGGTGAAAAACTGTTTTTT
TRBJ2-1	-	TRBV7-6	TRBD2	CASSPGTSGSLEQFF	TGTGCCAGCAGCCCAGGGACTAGCGGGAGCTTGGAGCAGTTCTTC
TRBJ2-5	-	TRBV6-5	TRBD2	CATLRGETQYF	TGTGCCACTCTGCGGGGGGAGACCCAGTACTTC
TRBJ2-7	-	TRBV7-2	-	CASSQLQGPEQYF	TGTGCCAGCAGCCAATTACAGGGCCCCGAGCAGTACTTC
TRBJ2-7	-	TRBV6-5	TRBD2	CASSYGRGAYEQYF	TGTGCCAGCAGTTATGGGCGGGGGGCCTACGAGCAGTACTTC
TRBJ1-5	-	TRBV30	TRBD1	CAWSGETGARRQPQHF	TGTGCCTGGAGTGGGGAGACAGGGGCTCGTCGACAGCCCCAGCATTTT
TRBJ2-1	many	TRBV28	-	CASSLGTPNEQFF	TGTGCCAGCAGTCTGGGGACTCCCAATGAGCAGTTCTTC
TRBJ1-5	-	TRBV11-2	TRBD1	CASSTGQGNQPQHF	TGTGCCAGCAGCACTGGACAGGGCAATCAGCCCCAGCATTTT